These 10 T cell receptor beta chains came from one sample sequenced in a study of blood T cell repertoires in COVID-19. Profiled with immunoSEQ multiplex PCR; TCRdb holds only in-frame clones, not every one. There are roughly 250,000 clones in the sample; under 95% occur only once, and under 2.5% lies in the top ten. The specimen sequenced was PBMCs or T cells enriched from blood (not recorded which). The receptors shown here come from a woman under 30 who had recovered from COVID-19.

This chain joins TRBV6-1 and TRBJ1-1; maybe TRBD1 (6 bases). Trimming removed 2 bases at V and 10 bases at J, with 14 bases between. The CDR3 is 13 amino acids. CDR1 is MNHNS, CDR2 SASEGT, per germline. The CDR3 region is CASSEREVRGAFF. As DNA, the CDR3 is TGTGCCAGCAGTGAACGAGAGGTCAGGGGAGCTTTCTTT.

J is TRBJ2-7 and V is TRBV5-6, with no clear D. CDR1 SGHDT and CDR2 YYEEEE come from the germline V gene. With 0 bases removed from V and 0 bases from J, the gap between germline ends came to 7 bases. The CDR3 sequence is 14 residues long. DNA for the CDR3: TGTGCCAGCAGCTTGGACAGTAACTCCTACGAGCAGTACTTC. Translation gives CASSLDSNSYEQYF.

The chain links TRBV28 to TRBJ1-2, with D perhaps matching TRBD1 (5 bases). Between the trimmed V and J ends, which lost 3 bases and 4 bases, there was a span of 21 bases. CDR3 length: 17 residues. Germline CDR1 is MDHEN and CDR2 is SYDVKM. DNA of the CDR3: TGTGCCAGCAGTTTTTTATATGTAATACAGGCCCCCTATGGCTACACCTTC. Protein product: CASSFLYVIQAPYGYTF.

This rearrangement joins TRBV6-2 or TRBV6-3 to TRBJ2-3; 11 nucleotides match TRBD2. The J segment lost 2 bases and the V segment lost 0 bases, leaving 10 bases of the junction unmatched. Germline V gene lookup returns CDR1 MNHEY and CDR2 SVGEGT. The CDR3 covers 19 residues. The CDR3 is CASSYSLGLAGPSTDTQYF. CDR3 nucleotides: TGTGCCAGCAGTTACTCGTTAGGACTAGCGGGCCCATCCACAGATACGCAGTATTTT.

CDR3 sequence: CASSPSSTQYF. The CDR3 nucleotides read TGTGCCAGCTCACCGAGTTCGACCCAGTACTTC. This chain connects TRBV18 to TRBJ2-5, with D unclear. Trimming left V 3 bases short and J 7 bases short, with 6 bases between. This CDR3 contains 11 residues. Germline-derived CDR1 and CDR2 are KGHSH and LQKENI. The full variable domain, with the rest looked up from reference TRBV18 and TRBJ2-5, is NAGVMQNPRHLVRRRGQEARLRCSPMKGHSHVYWYRQLPEEGLKFMVYLQKENIIDESGMPKERFSAEFPKEGPSILRIQQVVRGDSAAYFCASSPSSTQYFGPGTRLLVL.

CDR3 sequence: CASPQGAHGYTF. CDR3 DNA: TGTGCCAGCCCCCAGGGTGCCCATGGCTACACCTTC. This rearrangement joins TRBV2 to TRBJ1-2; tentatively, D is TRBD1 (5 bases). The CDR3 is made up of 12 amino acids. The V gene's germline CDR1 is SNHLY and CDR2 FYNNEI. V lost 8 bases and J lost 6, with 13 bases in between.

The rearrangement joins TRBV28 to TRBJ2-5; weak D call: TRBD2 (5 bases). CDR1 and CDR2 (germline): MDHEN, SYDVKM. Trimming cost V 7 bases and J 1 base, with 10 bases left between them. This CDR3 spans 13 amino acids. The chain's CDR3 is CASTPSTQETQYF. CDR3 nucleotides: TGTGCCAGCACGCCTAGCACCCAAGAGACCCAGTACTTC.

This sequence joins TRBV6-1 and TRBJ1-5, with D perhaps TRBD1 (6 bases). V lost 4 bases and J 3 bases, leaving 19 bases between the germline ends. The CDR3 runs 17 residues. Germline V gives CDR1 MNHNS, CDR2 SASEGT. The CDR3 is CASSGTDRYSLNQPQHF. In nucleotides, the CDR3 is TGTGCCAGCAGTGGGACAGACAGGTACTCCCTCAATCAGCCCCAGCATTTT.

The rearrangement joins TRBV5-1 to TRBJ1-1, with D unclear. Germline V gene lookup returns CDR1 SGHRS and CDR2 YFSETQ. CDR3 length equals 14 residues. Trimming stripped 1 base from V and 3 bases from J, with 10 bases between. The CDR3 DNA is TGCGCCAGCAGCTTGAGGTTCGGGGACACTGAAGCTTTCTTT. Its translation is CASSLRFGDTEAFF.

As regards this clone: As the CDR3 is not closed by the conserved phenylalanine or tryptophan, this likely results from a read error. The limits of the CDR3 on the DNA are not certain, so only TCRdb's listed CDR3 is given. The chain links TRBV11-2 to TRBJ1-2; TRBD1, the D gene given by the table, was not confirmed from the DNA. CDR1 SGHAT and CDR2 FQNNGV come from the germline V gene. Termini included, the CDR3 measures 11 amino acids. The CDR3: CASKEVGTPQV.